This T cell receptor (beta chain) was recovered during a study of blood T cell repertoires in COVID-19 (dated by TCRdb to the early 2020s). For context, the study as a whole: The collaborator samples originated in the United States, Italy and Spain and spanned the acute and convalescent phases of COVID-19. The samples were drawn from two sources: the first 160 participants of the ongoing ImmuneRACE study, and 1,000 to 1,500 subjects contributed by 6 global collaborators. Subjects who had been exposed to COVID-19, were actively infected with it, or had recovered from it provided the deeply sampled blood TCRbeta repertoires that made up the dataset. The material from the prospective study consisted of cDNA or gDNA derived from T cells, B-cell-depleted T cells, or PBMCs. Where available, HLA class I and class II types were obtained from metadata supplied by the sample provider rather than from assay-based typing. Sample metadata almost always included a de-identified subject ID, COVID-19 status, age in years and sex. The repertoires were released in a freely available public database meant as a resource for research on the immune response to SARS-CoV-2.

This clone has a handful of counts. Its antigen is still unknown. Base qualities are not recorded, but no much larger clone differs from it by a single base. TCRbeta CDR3 regions were amplified from genomic DNA using the immunoSEQ Assay, a bias-controlled multiplex PCR. As for the authors' bioinformatics: Nucleated cell counts per sample were estimated from amplification of reference gene primers within the assay. Sequence reads were collapsed and filtered to measure the absolute abundance of every unique TCRbeta CDR3 rearrangement. For each sample, productive Simpson clonality was calculated as the square root of Simpson's diversity index across productive rearrangements. Here the immuneACCESS table is served through TCRdb, limited to in-frame sequences with V and J called. Missing clones are a known gap in these copies; in checked studies unresolved V genes cover under half, and the rest lacks a known reason. The DNA was the basis for D and trimming; V, J and clone size are from that table. The sample data list some 96,000 clones, and roughly 90% of these were observed just once. The top ten hold around 7.2% of the sample.

Findings and caveats that apply to the study as a whole: The amount of clinical and demographic metadata varied by source and participant and was provided uncurated.

The germline ends are 20 bases apart after V is trimmed by 2 bases and J by 0 bases. There are 20 amino acids in the CDR3, from cysteine to phenylalanine inclusive. The kept DNA is CDR3 alone, 60 bases in frame from the first base. CDR1 and CDR2 are read off the germline V gene as SNHLY and FYNNEI. Collaborating institutions collected whole blood in K2EDTA tubes following their own protocols. Collaborator samples were shipped for TCRbeta analysis as frozen whole blood, isolated PBMCs, or DNA extracted from either sample type. This chain joins TRBV2 to TRBJ1-6; too little of a D gene remains to name it. This TCR came from a man aged 25 to 40 in a cohort sampled during active COVID-19. The sequenced sample consisted of peripheral blood. The CDR3 sequence is CASSELAGIFAPSYNSPLHF. DNA sequence: TGTGCCAGCAGTGAACTTGCGGGGATCTTCGCGCCCTCCTATAATTCACCCCTCCACTTT.